This T cell receptor (beta chain) originates from a study of glioma-infiltrating T cells after dendritic cell vaccination. Across the whole study: Samples are from glioblastoma patients in Phase I and II dendritic cell vaccine trials.

Trimming took 0 bases from V and 3 from J; bases not matched to a gene: 2. This CDR3 has 14 amino acids. Germline assignment: CDR1 SGHRS and CDR2 YFSETQ. As for this clone: The same CDR3 is also encoded by other DNA sequences in this sample.

Method: immunoSEQ multiplex PCR; TCRdb's copy keeps in-frame clones and lacks some. The table records around 100,000 clones, roughly 76% of them present only once. The sample consisted of blood, taken before dendritic cell vaccination. The TCR originated in a human donor with glioblastoma. The rearrangement links TRBV5-1 to TRBJ1-1, with 7 bases that match TRBD1. The CDR3 is CASSLDRGDTEAFF. CDR3 coding DNA: TGCGCCAGCAGCTTGGACAGGGGTGACACTGAAGCTTTCTTT.